This T cell receptor (beta chain) was sequenced during a study of cytomegalovirus exposure and HLA in healthy donors. Overall study results and limits: Rare sequences made up most TCRs, while some public TCRs were found in many donors.

Assay used: immunoSEQ multiplex PCR; TCRdb lists only in-frame clones, some missing. The sample has about 140,000 clones, roughly 90% seen once. This CDR3 spans 16 amino acids. Germline loops: CDR1 SGDLS, CDR2 YYNGEE. V gave up 0 bases and J gave up 2 bases, with 12 bases separating them. As regards this clone: Its antigen is as yet unknown.

The sequence was obtained from a man aged 18 to 35 in good health and CMV-seronegative. The sequenced material came from PBMCs. The chain couples TRBV9 to TRBJ2-1; D ambiguous. CDR3 residues: CASSVVATHPYNEQFF. The DNA for the CDR3 is TGTGCCAGCAGCGTAGTAGCCACCCATCCCTACAATGAGCAGTTCTTC.